This T cell receptor (beta chain) was sequenced for a study of graft-versus-host responses after intestinal transplantation. V lost 0 bases and J lost 5, with 15 bases in between. The germline V gene has CDR1 SGHNT and CDR2 YYREEE (reference sequence). This CDR3 region has 16 residues. TCRdb's table, derived via immunoSEQ multiplex PCR, lists solely in-frame clones and lacks some. The data show 90,000 or so clones, roughly 80% seen once. General observations from the study: Allografts of patients with graft-donor T cell macrochimerism showed high graft-versus-host to host-versus-graft clone ratios.

This clone was counted a few times. What it binds is unknown. Sequencing was performed on unstimulated CD4+ T cells sorted from spleen or lymph node cells, taken before intestinal transplant. The rearrangement links TRBV5-4 to TRBJ2-4; D might be TRBD2 (5 bases). The receptor was derived from a human donor who received an intestinal transplant. Written as DNA, the CDR3 is TGTGCCAGCAGCTTGGAATCGGGGATTACGGAAAACATTCAGTACTTC. It codes for CASSLESGITENIQYF.